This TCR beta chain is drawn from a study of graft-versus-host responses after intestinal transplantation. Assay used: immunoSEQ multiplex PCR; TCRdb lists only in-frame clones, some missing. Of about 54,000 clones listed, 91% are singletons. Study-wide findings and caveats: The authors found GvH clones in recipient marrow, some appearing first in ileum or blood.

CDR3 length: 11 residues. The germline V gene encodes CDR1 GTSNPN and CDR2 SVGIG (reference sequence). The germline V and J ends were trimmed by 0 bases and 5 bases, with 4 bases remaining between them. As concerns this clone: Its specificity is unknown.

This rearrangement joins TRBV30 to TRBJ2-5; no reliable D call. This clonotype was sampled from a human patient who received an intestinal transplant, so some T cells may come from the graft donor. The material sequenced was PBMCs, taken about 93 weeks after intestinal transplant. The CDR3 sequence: CAWSVWETQYF. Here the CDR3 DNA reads TGTGCCTGGAGTGTATGGGAGACCCAGTACTTC.